The clone carrying this TCR beta chain is a singleton in its sample. This sample was taken from a study of blood T cell repertoires in COVID-19. Study-level background: PBMCs, B-cell-depleted T cells, or T cells provided the cDNA or gDNA that made up the material.

V was clipped by 4 bases and J by 5 bases; unmatched bases: 15. The germline gives CDR1 KGHDR, CDR2 SFDVKD. CDR3 length equals 18 residues. Per the original methods: Reference gene primers were amplified, and this amplification served to estimate nucleated cell counts. The protocol was immunoSEQ multiplex PCR, while the TCRdb copy is restricted to in-frame clones and leaves out a portion. V and J calls and clone size are as listed in that table; D and trimming were resolved from the DNA. The data contain about 300,000 clones, about 91% of them seen just once; the ten biggest clones take up 5.5% to 8.5%.

The clonotype originates from a woman aged 25 to 45 who had recovered from COVID-19. The sample comprised peripheral blood. This chain joins TRBV24-1 and TRBJ1-5, with 8 bases lining up with TRBD1. CDR3 amino acids: CATSEAQGATDIDQPQHF. Here the CDR3 DNA reads TGTGCCACCAGTGAGGCTCAGGGGGCGACGGATATAGATCAGCCCCAGCATTTT.